Sequencing of this T cell receptor (beta chain) was carried out in a study of T cell responses to AZD1222 COVID-19 vaccine. Germline lookup yields CDR1 SGHAT and CDR2 FQNNGV. Trimming cost V 1 base and J 0 bases; bases outside gene matches: 5. The length of the CDR3 is 18 residues. For this clone: The antigen remains unidentified.

Study-wide results and limits: Spike-specific TCR breadth and depth went up after people got two AZD1222 doses. Close to half of spike-specific TCRs reportedly recognize unmutated variant regions.

Profiling relied on immunoSEQ multiplex PCR, and the TCRdb table lists in-frame clones only, not all of them. In the table there are 170,000 or so clones, 90% of which are singletons. V gene TRBV11-2 combines with J gene TRBJ2-6; 8 nucleotides match TRBD2. The sequence came from an adult in good health. This sample comprised peripheral blood, obtained on day 0 of AZD1222 vaccination. DNA for the CDR3: TGTGCCAGCAGCTTAGTGTTAGCGGGGAGCTCTGGGGCCAACGTCCTGACTTTC. Encoded protein: CASSLVLAGSSGANVLTF.